This paragraph covers one TCR beta chain sequence. The J segment lost 2 bases and the V segment lost 3 bases, leaving 3 bases of the junction unmatched. CDR1 is SEHNR, CDR2 FQNEAQ, per germline (reference sequence). This CDR3 has 14 amino acids. This entry comes from a study of CD8+ T cells in alopecia areata. Stated treatment: oral pan-JAK inhibitor, 5-10 mg twice daily. CD4+ and CD8+ T cells were sorted from PBMCs stained for CD3, CD4 and CD8. RNA was isolated and reverse transcribed to cDNA, the sequencing template. Here immunoSEQ multiplex PCR was the method, and the copy in TCRdb shows in-frame clones only, minus some. The table lists approximately 170,000 clones, 55% to 70% of them singletons, with 0.69% in the top ten.

The chain links TRBV7-9 to TRBJ2-7, with TRBD2 matching over 8 bases. This receptor was taken from a human donor with alopecia areata. This specimen consisted of CD4+ T cells sorted from blood, obtained at week 4, from a patient treated with tofacitinib. The CDR3 DNA reads as TGTGCCAGCAGCTTCCCCGGGAGGGCCTACGAGCAGTACTTC. It codes for CASSFPGRAYEQYF.